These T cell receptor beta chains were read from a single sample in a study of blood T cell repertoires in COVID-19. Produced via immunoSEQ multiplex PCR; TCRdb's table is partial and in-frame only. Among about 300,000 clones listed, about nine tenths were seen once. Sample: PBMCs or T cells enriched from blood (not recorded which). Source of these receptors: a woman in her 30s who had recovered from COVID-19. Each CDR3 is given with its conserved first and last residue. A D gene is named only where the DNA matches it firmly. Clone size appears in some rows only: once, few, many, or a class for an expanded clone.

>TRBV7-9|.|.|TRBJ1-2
TGTGCCAGCAGCTTGGAGGGGGGGTATGGCTACACCTTC
CASSLEGGYGYTF
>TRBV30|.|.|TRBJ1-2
TGTGCCTGGGCTCCCGGGGAGGGCTATGGCTACACCTTC
CAWAPGEGYGYTF
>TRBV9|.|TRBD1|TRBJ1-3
TGTGCCAGCAGCGTAGATCCGACAGGGGGGGCAAACACCATATATTTT
CASSVDPTGGANTIYF
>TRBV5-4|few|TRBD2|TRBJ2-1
TGTGCCAGCGGACCTAGCGGGAGGCACAATGAGCAGTTCTTC
CASGPSGRHNEQFF
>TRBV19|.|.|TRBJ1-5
TGTGCCAGTAGTGACCCCGGGAGCAATCAGCCCCAGCATTTT
CASSDPGSNQPQHF
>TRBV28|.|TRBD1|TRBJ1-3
TGTGCCAGCAGCTCACTCGACAGGGTTTCCGGAAACACCATATATTTT
CASSSLDRVSGNTIYF
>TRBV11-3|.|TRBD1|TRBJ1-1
TGTGCCAGCAGCTTAGATCTATCCACAGGGGTGAACACTGAAGCTTTCTTT
CASSLDLSTGVNTEAFF
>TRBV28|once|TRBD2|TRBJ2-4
TGTGCCAGCAGCGGAGCGGGGAGCAAAAACATTCAGTACTTC
CASSGAGSKNIQYF
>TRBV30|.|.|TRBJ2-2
TGTGCCTGGAGTGGTGGGGGGACCGGGGAGCTGTTTTTT
CAWSGGGTGELFF
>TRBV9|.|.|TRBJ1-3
TGTGCCAGCAGCAAACAGGGTTCTGGAAACACCATATATTTT
CASSKQGSGNTIYF
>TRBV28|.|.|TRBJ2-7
TGTGCCAGCAGTCCTATCGCGACAGAGAACGAGCAGTACTTC
CASSPIATENEQYF
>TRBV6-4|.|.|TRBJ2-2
TGTGCCAGCAGTCCGGGGTTTTCCGGGGAGCTGTTTTTT
CASSPGFSGELFF
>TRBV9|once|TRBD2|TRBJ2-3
TGTGCCAGCAGCGTTGGGACTAGCGTGAATACGCAGTATTTT
CASSVGTSVNTQYF
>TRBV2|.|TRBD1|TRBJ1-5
TGTGCCAGCAGGCCGGGACAGGGGTCCAATCAGCCCCAGCATTTT
CASRPGQGSNQPQHF
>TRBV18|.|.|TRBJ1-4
TGTGCCAGCTCTAGAGGGATTAATGAAAAACTGTTTTTT
CASSRGINEKLFF
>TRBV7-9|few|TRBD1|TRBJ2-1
TGTGCCAGCAGCTTAGGAGGGGGCGCAAGCAACAATGAGCAGTTCTTC
CASSLGGGASNNEQFF
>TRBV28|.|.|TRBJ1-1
TGTGCCAGCAGTTTCCCAGTAACGGGTATGAACACTGAAGCTTTCTTT
CASSFPVTGMNTEAFF
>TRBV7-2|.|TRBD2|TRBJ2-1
TGTGCCAGCAGCTTAGCGCTAAGTTTCGGACTAGCGGGAGGGTACAATGAGCAGTTCTTC
CASSLALSFGLAGGYNEQFF
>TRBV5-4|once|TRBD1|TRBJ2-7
TGTGCCAGCAGCTCCCGGGACAGGGTAGGCTACGAGCAGTACTTC
CASSSRDRVGYEQYF
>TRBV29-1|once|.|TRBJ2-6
TGCAGCGTTGGCCAAGGGTGGGGCACTGGGGCCAACGTCCTGACTTTC
CSVGQGWGTGANVLTF
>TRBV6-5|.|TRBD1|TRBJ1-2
TGTGCCAGCAGTTTTGGACAGGGTGGACCCTATGGCTACACCTTC
CASSFGQGGPYGYTF
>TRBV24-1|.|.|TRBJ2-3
TGTGCCACCAGTGTAAGCGGTCGCACAGATACGCAGTATTTT
CATSVSGRTDTQYF
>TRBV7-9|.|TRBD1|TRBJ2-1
TGTGCCAGCAGCTTAGACGGACAGGGCAATGAGCAGTTCTTC
CASSLDGQGNEQFF
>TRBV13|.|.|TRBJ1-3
TGTGCCAGCAGCTTTAGGAGCTCTGGAAACACCATATATTTT
CASSFRSSGNTIYF
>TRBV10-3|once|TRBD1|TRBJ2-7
TGTGCCATCAGTGAGCCGGGGACAGGGGTTTACGAGCAGTACTTC
CAISEPGTGVYEQYF
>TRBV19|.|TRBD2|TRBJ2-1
TGTGCCAGTAGTTCTTCGACTAGCGGGAGTTCTAGTGAGCAGTTCTTC
CASSSSTSGSSSEQFF
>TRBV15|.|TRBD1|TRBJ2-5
TGTGCCACCAGCAGCGGGACAGGGTCTTCGGAGACCCAGTACTTC
CATSSGTGSSETQYF
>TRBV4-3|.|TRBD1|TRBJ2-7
TGCGCCAGCAGCCAGGGTGGGGGGACAGGGCCCTACGAGCAGTACTTC
CASSQGGGTGPYEQYF
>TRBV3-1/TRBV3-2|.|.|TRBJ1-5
TGTGCCAGCAGCCCCCGGTGGGAGGCACAGCCCCAGCATTTT
CASSPRWEAQPQHF
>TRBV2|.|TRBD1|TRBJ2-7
TGTGCCAGCAGGGAGGACGGACAGGGGGTGGAGCAGTACTTC
CASREDGQGVEQYF
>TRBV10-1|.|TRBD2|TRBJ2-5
TGCGCCAGCAGTCAGGGACTAGCCGGGGAGACCCAGTACTTC
CASSQGLAGETQYF
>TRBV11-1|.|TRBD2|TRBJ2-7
TGTGCCAGCAGCTTGCTATCCGGGACTAGCGCGTACGAGCAGTACTTC
CASSLLSGTSAYEQYF
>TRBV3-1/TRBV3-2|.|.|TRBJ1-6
TGTGCCAGCAGCCAAGATGGAGGGTTTACATATAATTCACCCCTCCACTTT
CASSQDGGFTYNSPLHF
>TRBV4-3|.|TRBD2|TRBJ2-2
TGCGCCAGCAGCCTCGAAAGCGGGAGGGCCCTCGGGGAGCTGTTTTTT
CASSLESGRALGELFF
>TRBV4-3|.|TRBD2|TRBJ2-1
TGCGCCAGCAGCCCGGGGGGTGAGCAGTTCTTC
CASSPGGEQFF
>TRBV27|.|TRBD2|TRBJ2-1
TGTGCCAGCAGTTTATCAAGCGGGAGCGCCTACAATGAGCAGTTCTTC
CASSLSSGSAYNEQFF
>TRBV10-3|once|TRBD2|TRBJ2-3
TGTGCCATCAGTGCCTATCAATCTTTAGCGGGATCGGTAGATACGCAGTATTTT
CAISAYQSLAGSVDTQYF
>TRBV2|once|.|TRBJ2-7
TGTGCCAGCAGTCCTACAGGGCGGACAGTCTACGAGCAGTACTTC
CASSPTGRTVYEQYF
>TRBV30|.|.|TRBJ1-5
TGTGCCTGGAGTCGGCAGACAAATCAGCCCCAGCATTTT
CAWSRQTNQPQHF
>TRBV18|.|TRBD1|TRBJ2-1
TGTGCCAGCTCACCACCCAACCGTGGGACAGTCTACAATGAGCAGTTCTTC
CASSPPNRGTVYNEQFF
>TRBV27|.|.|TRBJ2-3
TGTGCCACCCCAAGCGGGGCTCAGGGGTACACAGATACGCAGTATTTT
CATPSGAQGYTDTQYF
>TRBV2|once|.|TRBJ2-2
TGTGCCAGCAGCAAAGACAGTCGGACCGGGGAGCTGTTTTTT
CASSKDSRTGELFF
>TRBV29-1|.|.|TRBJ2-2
TGCAGCGTTGGGGCAGAGGAGGGCGTCACCGGGGAGCTGTTTTTT
CSVGAEEGVTGELFF
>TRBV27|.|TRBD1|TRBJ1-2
TGTGCCAGCAGCTGGACAGGGGGTACCTATGGCTACACCTTC
CASSWTGGTYGYTF
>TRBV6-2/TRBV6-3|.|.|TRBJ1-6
TGTGCCAGCAGCAACACGCGGGACGGAAGGTTCAATTCACCCCTCCACTTT
CASSNTRDGRFNSPLHF
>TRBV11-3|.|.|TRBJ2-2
TGTGCCAGCAGCTCGCGCGGGGAGCTGTTTTTT
CASSSRGELFF
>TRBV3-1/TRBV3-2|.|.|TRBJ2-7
TGTGCCAGCAGCCAAGGAGCGGGTCCGAATAGGGGATACGAGCAGTACTTC
CASSQGAGPNRGYEQYF
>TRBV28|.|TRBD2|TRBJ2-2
TGTGCCAGCAGTCTGGGACTAGCGGGAGGTACCACCGGGGAGCTGTTTTTT
CASSLGLAGGTTGELFF